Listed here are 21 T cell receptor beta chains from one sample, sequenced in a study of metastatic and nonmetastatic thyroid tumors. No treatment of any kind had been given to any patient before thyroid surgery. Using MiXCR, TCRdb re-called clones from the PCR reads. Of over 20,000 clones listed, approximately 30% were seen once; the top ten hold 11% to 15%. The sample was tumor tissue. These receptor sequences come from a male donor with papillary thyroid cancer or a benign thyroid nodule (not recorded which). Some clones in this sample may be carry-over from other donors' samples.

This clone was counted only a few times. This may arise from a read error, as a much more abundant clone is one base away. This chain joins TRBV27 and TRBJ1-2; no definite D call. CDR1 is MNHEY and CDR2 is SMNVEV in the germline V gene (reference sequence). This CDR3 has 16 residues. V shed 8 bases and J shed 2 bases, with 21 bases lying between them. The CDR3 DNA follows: TGTGCCAGCGGTTCCACCCGGGAGGGCCTCAACTATGGCTACACCTTC. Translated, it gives CASGSTREGLNYGYTF.

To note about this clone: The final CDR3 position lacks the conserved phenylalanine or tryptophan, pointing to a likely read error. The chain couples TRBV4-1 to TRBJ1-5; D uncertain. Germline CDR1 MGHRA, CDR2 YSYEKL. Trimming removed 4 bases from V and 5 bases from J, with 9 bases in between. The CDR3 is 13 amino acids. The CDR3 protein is CASSRSPDQPQHL. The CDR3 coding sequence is TGCGCCAGCAGCCGATCTCCAGATCAGCCCCAGCATTTG.

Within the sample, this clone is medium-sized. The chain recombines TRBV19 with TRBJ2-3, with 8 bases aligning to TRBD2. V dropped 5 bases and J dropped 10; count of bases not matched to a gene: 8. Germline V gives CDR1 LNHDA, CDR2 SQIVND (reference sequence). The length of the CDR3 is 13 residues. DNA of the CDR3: TGTGCCAGTAGTGCGGACCGGGGGGGATCGCAGTATTTT. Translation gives CASSADRGGSQYF.

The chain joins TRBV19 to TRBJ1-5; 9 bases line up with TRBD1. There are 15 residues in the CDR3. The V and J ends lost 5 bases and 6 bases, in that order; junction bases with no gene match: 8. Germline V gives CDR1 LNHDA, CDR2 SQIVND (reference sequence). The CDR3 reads CASSLGQGVGQPQHF. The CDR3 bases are TGTGCCAGTAGTTTGGGACAGGGTGTGGGTCAGCCCCAGCATTTT.

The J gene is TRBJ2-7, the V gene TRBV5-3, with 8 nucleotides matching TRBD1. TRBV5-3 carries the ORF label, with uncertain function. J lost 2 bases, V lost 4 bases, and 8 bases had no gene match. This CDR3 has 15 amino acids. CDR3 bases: TGTGCCAGAAGCCTGGGACAGGCAGTCACCTACGAGCAGTACTTC. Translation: CARSLGQAVTYEQYF.

CDR3 protein: CSASPLVANTEAFF. CDR3 nucleotide sequence: TGCAGTGCCTCTCCTTTAGTGGCGAACACTGAAGCTTTCTTT. J is TRBJ1-1 and V is TRBV20-1; D call uncertain. Between the trimmed V and J ends, which lost 6 bases and 1 base, there was a span of 15 bases. Germline lookup yields CDR1 DFQATT and CDR2 SNEGSKA (reference sequence). The CDR3 extends over 14 amino acids.

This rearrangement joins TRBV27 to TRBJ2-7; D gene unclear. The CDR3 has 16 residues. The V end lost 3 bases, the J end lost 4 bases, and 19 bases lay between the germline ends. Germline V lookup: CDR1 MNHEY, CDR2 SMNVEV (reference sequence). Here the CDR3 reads CASSFVGMKTPYEQYF. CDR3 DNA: TGTGCCAGCAGTTTTGTGGGGATGAAGACCCCTTACGAGCAGTACTTC.

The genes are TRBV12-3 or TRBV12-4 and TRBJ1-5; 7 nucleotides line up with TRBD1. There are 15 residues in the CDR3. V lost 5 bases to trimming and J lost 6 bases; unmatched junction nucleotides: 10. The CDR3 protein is CASSPLRGRGQPQHF. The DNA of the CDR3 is TGTGCCAGCAGTCCCTTGAGGGGGCGAGGTCAGCCCCAGCATTTT.

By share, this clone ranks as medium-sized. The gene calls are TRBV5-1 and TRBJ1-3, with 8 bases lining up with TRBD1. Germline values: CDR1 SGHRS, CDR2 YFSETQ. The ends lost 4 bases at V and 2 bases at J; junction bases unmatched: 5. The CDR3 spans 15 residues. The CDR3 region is CASSTDRGPGNTIYF. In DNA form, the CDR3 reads TGCGCCAGCAGCACAGACAGGGGACCTGGAAACACCATATATTTT. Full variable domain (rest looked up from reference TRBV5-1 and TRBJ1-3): KAGVTQTPRYLIKTRGQQVTLSCSPISGHRSVSWYQQTPGQGLQFLFEYFSETQRNKGNFPGRFSGRQFSNSRSEMNVSTLELGDSALYLCASSTDRGPGNTIYFGEGSWLTVV.

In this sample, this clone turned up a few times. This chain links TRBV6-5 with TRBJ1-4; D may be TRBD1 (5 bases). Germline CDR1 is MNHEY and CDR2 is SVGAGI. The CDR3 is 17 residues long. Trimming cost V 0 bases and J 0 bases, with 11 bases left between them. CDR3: CASSYSSDSTTNEKLFF. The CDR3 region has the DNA TGTGCCAGCAGTTACTCCTCCGACAGCACAACTAATGAAAAACTGTTTTTT.

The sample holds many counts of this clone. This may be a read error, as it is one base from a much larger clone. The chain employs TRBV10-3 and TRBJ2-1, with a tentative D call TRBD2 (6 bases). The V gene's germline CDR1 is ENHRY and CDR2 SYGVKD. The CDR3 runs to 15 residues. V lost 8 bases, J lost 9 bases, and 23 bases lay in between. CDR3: CAIGRGSGEVAEQFF. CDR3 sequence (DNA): TGTGCCATCGGACGAGGTTCGGGAGAGGTGGCTGAGCAGTTCTTC.

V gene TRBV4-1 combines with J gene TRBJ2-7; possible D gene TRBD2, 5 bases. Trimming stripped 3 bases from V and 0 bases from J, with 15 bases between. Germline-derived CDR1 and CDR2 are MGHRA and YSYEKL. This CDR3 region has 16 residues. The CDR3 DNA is TGCGCCAGCAGCCACGTAGGGAAAGAGGGCTCCTACGAGCAGTACTTC. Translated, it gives CASSHVGKEGSYEQYF.

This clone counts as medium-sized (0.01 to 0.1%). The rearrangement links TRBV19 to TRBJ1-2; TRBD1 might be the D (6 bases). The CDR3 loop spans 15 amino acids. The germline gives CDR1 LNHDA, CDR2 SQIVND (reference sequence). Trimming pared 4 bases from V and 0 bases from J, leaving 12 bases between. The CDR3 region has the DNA TGTGCCAGTAGTACTTACAGGGAAGCTAACTATGGCTACACCTTC. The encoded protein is CASSTYREANYGYTF.

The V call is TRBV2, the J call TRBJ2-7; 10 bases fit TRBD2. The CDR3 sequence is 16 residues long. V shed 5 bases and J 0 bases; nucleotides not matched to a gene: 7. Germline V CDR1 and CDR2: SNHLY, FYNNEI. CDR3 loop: CASSSGLAESSYEQYF. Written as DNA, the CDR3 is TGTGCCAGCAGTTCCGGACTAGCGGAGAGCTCCTACGAGCAGTACTTC.

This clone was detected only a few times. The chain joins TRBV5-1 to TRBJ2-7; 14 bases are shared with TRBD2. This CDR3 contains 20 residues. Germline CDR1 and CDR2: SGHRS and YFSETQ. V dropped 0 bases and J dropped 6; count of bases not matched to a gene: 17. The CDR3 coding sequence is TGCGCCAGCAGCTTGGAGCCGGGACAGGGACTAGCGGGAGATATGGGCGAGCAGTACTTC. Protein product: CASSLEPGQGLAGDMGEQYF.

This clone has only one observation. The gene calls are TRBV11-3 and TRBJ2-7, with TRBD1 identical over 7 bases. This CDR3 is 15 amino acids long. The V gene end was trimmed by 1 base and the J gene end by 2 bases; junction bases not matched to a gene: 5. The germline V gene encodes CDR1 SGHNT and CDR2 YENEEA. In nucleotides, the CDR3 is TGTGCCAGCAGCTTAGGGGGGACAGATCCCTACGAGCAGTACTTC. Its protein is CASSLGGTDPYEQYF.

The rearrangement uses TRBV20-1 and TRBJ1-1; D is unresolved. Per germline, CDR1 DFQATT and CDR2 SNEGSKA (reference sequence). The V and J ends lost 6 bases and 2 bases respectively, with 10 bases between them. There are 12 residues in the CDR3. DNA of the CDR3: TGCAGTGCGCAGGTACCAAACACTGAAGCTTTCTTT. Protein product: CSAQVPNTEAFF.

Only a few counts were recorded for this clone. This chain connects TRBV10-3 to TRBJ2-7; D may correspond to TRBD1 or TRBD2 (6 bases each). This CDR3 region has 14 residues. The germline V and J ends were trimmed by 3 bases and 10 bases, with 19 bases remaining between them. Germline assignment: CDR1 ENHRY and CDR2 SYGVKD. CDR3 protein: CAISDSAGGEGQYF. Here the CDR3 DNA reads TGTGCCATCAGTGACTCAGCCGGGGGCGAGGGACAGTACTTC.

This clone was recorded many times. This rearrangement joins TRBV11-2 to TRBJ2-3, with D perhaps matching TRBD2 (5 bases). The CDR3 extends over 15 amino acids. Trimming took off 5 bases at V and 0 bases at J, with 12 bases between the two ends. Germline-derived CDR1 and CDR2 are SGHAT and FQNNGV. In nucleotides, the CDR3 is TGTGCCAGCAGCCCAGACTACCTGAGCACAGATACGCAGTATTTT. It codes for CASSPDYLSTDTQYF.

CDR3 sequence: CSAPDSADQPQHF. CDR3 sequence (DNA): TGCAGTGCCCCAGACAGTGCTGATCAGCCCCAGCATTTT. The chain is built from TRBV20-1 and TRBJ1-5; D is perhaps TRBD1 (5 bases). The CDR3 has 13 residues. V was clipped by 6 bases and J by 5 bases, with 14 bases between them. Germline V gene lookup returns CDR1 DFQATT and CDR2 SNEGSKA (reference sequence).

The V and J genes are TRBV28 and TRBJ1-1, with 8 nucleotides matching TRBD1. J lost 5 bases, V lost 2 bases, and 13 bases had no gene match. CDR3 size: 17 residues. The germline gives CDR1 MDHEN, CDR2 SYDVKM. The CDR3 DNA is TGTGCCAGCAGTTTACGACTCGGAAGAACAGGGGGGACTGAAGCTTTCTTT. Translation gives CASSLRLGRTGGTEAFF.